What follows describes a single T cell receptor beta chain. Its antigen specificity is not known. No clone much larger than this one lies a single base away; base qualities are absent. The data stem from a study of T cell changes during pregnancy in multiple sclerosis (dated by TCRdb to between 2018 and 2021). Background on the whole study: The study examined how the T cell repertoire changed over the course of pregnancy in women with multiple sclerosis.

The CDR3 numbers 13 residues from cysteine through phenylalanine. Only the CDR3 part of the read is kept: 39 bases, read in frame from the first base. CDR1 and CDR2, per the germline V gene, are ENHRY and SYGVKD. A distance of 10 bases separates the germline ends of V and J, which lose 4 bases and 4 bases respectively. The library was generated by the immunoSEQ multiplex PCR assay. What TCRdb holds here is the immuneACCESS table cut down to in-frame rearrangements. Part of the clones is not present; checked against another copy, under half of the missing clones reflect an unresolved V gene, and the others are unexplained. The sample yields some 45,000 clones; roughly 87% were counted once. In total, the top ten clones hold approximately 1% of the sample.

The chain is encoded by TRBV10-3 joined to TRBJ1-1; TRBD1 is possibly the D segment (5 matching bases). The receptor comes from a female donor with multiple sclerosis, enrolled in a pregnancy study. Sequenced here: CD4+ T cells from peripheral blood mononuclear cells, sampled after pregnancy. The CDR3: CAISVGTLTEAFF. The DNA sequence reads TGTGCCATCAGTGTAGGGACTCTCACTGAAGCTTTCTTT.